This T cell receptor beta chain was retrieved from a study of blood T cell repertoires in COVID-19. On the study more broadly: Some COVID-19 samples were acute and others convalescent; all came from the United States, Italy and Spain. In each case, the material was cDNA or gDNA derived from T cells, B-cell-depleted T cells, or PBMCs.

The V and J ends lost 3 bases and 4 bases respectively, with 12 bases between them. Germline V gene lookup returns CDR1 SGHAT and CDR2 FQNNGV. The CDR3 sequence is 14 residues long. Per the authors' pipeline: Estimated nucleated cell counts came from reference gene primer amplification. Sequencing used immunoSEQ multiplex PCR; TCRdb keeps in-frame clones, though not all of them. Clonal size and the V and J genes are those of that table, whereas D and trimming came from the DNA. The repertoire holds around 150,000 clones, with roughly nine tenths as singletons. The rearrangement uses TRBV11-2 and TRBJ1-1; no clear D gene. Sequencing input: peripheral blood. This receptor was taken from a woman in her sixties or seventies with active or convalescent COVID-19. The CDR3, as DNA: TGTGCCAGCAGCTTTTCCCGAGGAGGCACTGAAGCTTTCTTT. Translation gives CASSFSRGGTEAFF.